This T cell receptor (beta chain) comes out of a study of neurological immune-mediated disorders. TCRdb processed the 5' RACE reads anew with MiXCR; each CDR3 protein has one entry. The sample carries 30,000 to 45,000 distinct CDR3 sequences, 9.5% to 13% recorded once. About 1 million sorted CD4+ or CD8+ T cells made each library. The CDR3 extends over 13 amino acids. The trim removed 2 bases at V and 4 bases at J, leaving 3 bases unmatched. In germline, CDR1 is SQVTM, CDR2 ANQGSEA. This clonotype was observed at least ten times. The V gene is TRBV29-1, the J gene TRBJ2-3; 7 bases match TRBD2. Sequencing used CD4+ T cells from blood. The receptor was isolated from a woman aged 30 to 39 with HTLV-1-associated myelopathy (HAM/TSP). DNA for the CDR3: TGCAGCGTTGAACGGGGGGTGTCAGATACGCAGTATTTT. It codes for CSVERGVSDTQYF.